This T cell receptor (beta chain) was retrieved from a study of T cell changes during pregnancy in multiple sclerosis. Only in-frame clones appear in the TCRdb table, and some are missing; sequencing was by immunoSEQ multiplex PCR. The repertoire holds over 90,000 clones, with around 93% as singletons. The CDR3 is 14 residues long. Germline loops: CDR1 SGHRS, CDR2 YFSETQ. Trimming took off 2 bases at V and 0 bases at J, with 9 bases between the two ends. The sample in question was peripheral blood, obtained before pregnancy. This chain joins TRBV5-1 and TRBJ2-7; D is possibly TRBD1 (5 bases). This clonotype originated in a female donor with multiple sclerosis, enrolled in a pregnancy study. CDR3 coding DNA: TGCGCCAGCAGCTTAGGGCAGGGCTCCTACGAGCAGTACTTC. Residues: CASSLGQGSYEQYF.